This T cell receptor beta chain was retrieved from a study of T cell changes during pregnancy in multiple sclerosis. Per the germline V gene, CDR1 is MNHEY and CDR2 is SVGAGI. The CDR3 has 16 amino acids. V was clipped by 4 bases and J by 3 bases, with 16 bases between them. The table came from immunoSEQ multiplex PCR; TCRdb's copy has only in-frame clones and leaves some out. The sample includes 65,000 to 75,000 clones, around 92% of them seen just once. This clonotype originated in a female donor in good health, enrolled as a control in a pregnancy study. J is TRBJ1-5 and V is TRBV6-5; maybe TRBD1 (5 bases). This material consisted of CD8+ T cells from peripheral blood mononuclear cells, taken in the third trimester of pregnancy. The CDR3 DNA reads as TGTGCCAGCAGTTCAGACCCCGCAGGGATCAATCAGCCCCAGCATTTT. It specifies CASSSDPAGINQPQHF.